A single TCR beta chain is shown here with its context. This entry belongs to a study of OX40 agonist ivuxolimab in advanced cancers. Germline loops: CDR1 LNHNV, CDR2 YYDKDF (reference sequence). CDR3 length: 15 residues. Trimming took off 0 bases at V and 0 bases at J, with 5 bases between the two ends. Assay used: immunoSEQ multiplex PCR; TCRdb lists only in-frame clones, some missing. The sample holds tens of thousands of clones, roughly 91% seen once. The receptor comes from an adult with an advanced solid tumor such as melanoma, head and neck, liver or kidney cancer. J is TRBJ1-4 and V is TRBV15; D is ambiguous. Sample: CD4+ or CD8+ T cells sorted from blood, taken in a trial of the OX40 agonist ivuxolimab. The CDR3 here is CATSRETSTNEKLFF. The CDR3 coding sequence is TGTGCCACCAGCAGAGAGACCTCAACTAATGAAAAACTGTTTTTT. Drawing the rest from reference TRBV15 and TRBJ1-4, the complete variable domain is DAMVIQNPRYQVTQFGKPVTLSCSQTLNHNVMYWYQQKSSQAPKLLFHYYDKDFNNEADTPDNFQSRRPNTSFCFLDIRSPGLGDTAMYLCATSRETSTNEKLFFGSGTQLSVL.